These 20 T cell receptor beta chains originate from one sample sequenced in a study of blood T cell repertoires in COVID-19. Sequencing used immunoSEQ multiplex PCR; TCRdb keeps in-frame clones, though not all of them. The sample contains about 170,000 clones, around three quarters of which appear only once. The sample consisted of PBMCs or T cells enriched from blood (not recorded which). The receptors here all came from a woman aged 70 to 79 in a cohort exposed to, infected with or recovered from COVID-19 (not recorded which).

The chain has TRBV7-6 and TRBJ2-2, with a weak D call TRBD2 (5 bases). Deletions cut 1 base from V and 1 base from J, with 10 bases between. CDR1 and CDR2 (germline): SGHVS, FNYEAQ. The CDR3 runs to 16 residues. CDR3 amino acids: CASSLGLALNTGELFF. As DNA, the CDR3 is TGTGCCAGCAGCTTAGGGCTAGCCCTGAACACCGGGGAGCTGTTTTTT.

V and J are TRBV29-1 and TRBJ2-5; 11 positions match TRBD2. The V gene end was trimmed by 5 bases and the J gene end by 4 bases; junction bases not matched to a gene: 3. CDR1 is SQVTM, CDR2 ANQGSEA, per germline. The CDR3 is 13 amino acids. The CDR3 DNA reads as TGCAGCGTTACACTAGCGGGAGTAGAGACCCAGTACTTC. Encoded protein: CSVTLAGVETQYF. The entire variable domain, with the rest obtained from reference TRBV29-1 and TRBJ2-5, is as follows: SAVISQKPSRDICQRGTSLTIQCQVDSQVTMMFWYRQQPGQSLTLIATANQGSEATYESGFVIDKFPISRPNLTFSTLTVSNMSPEDSSIYLCSVTLAGVETQYFGPGTRLLVL.

The genes are TRBV9 and TRBJ2-5, with 10 bases identical to TRBD1. The CDR3 covers 14 residues. Losses at the gene ends were 3 bases for V and 3 bases for J; bases not matched to a gene: 2. Germline values: CDR1 SGDLS, CDR2 YYNGEE. CDR3 nucleotides: TGTGCCAGCAGCGGAGGGACAGGGGAAGAGACCCAGTACTTC. It codes for CASSGGTGEETQYF.

This clone was observed a few times. The chain recombines TRBV19 with TRBJ1-1, with D possibly matching TRBD1 (6 bases). Germline V lookup: CDR1 LNHDA, CDR2 SQIVND (reference sequence). This CDR3 is 17 amino acids long. With 6 bases removed from V and 1 base from J, the gap between germline ends came to 21 bases. CDR3 coding DNA: TGTGCCAGTAGCCTGGTTCCGCCGGGACACAGGAACACTGAAGCTTTCTTT. Residues: CASSLVPPGHRNTEAFF.

The rearrangement joins TRBV5-4 to TRBJ1-1; D is possibly TRBD1 (6 bases). Trimming cost V 0 bases and J 5 bases, with 14 bases left between them. This CDR3 is 15 amino acids long. Germline-derived CDR1 and CDR2 are SGHNT and YYREEE (reference sequence). The CDR3 nucleotides read TGTGCCAGCAGCTTGGATGAGGGGGTTAGGACTGAAGCTTTCTTT. The encoded protein is CASSLDEGVRTEAFF.

The CDR3 coding sequence is TGTGCCAGCAGTGAAGGAGGCGGGAGAAGGACAGATACGCAGTATTTT. Its protein is CASSEGGGRRTDTQYF. The chain recombines TRBV6-1 with TRBJ2-3, with TRBD2 matching over 7 bases. This CDR3 is 16 amino acids long. Trimming took 1 base from V and 3 from J; bases not matched to a gene: 7. Germline assignment: CDR1 MNHNS and CDR2 SASEGT.

The chain is built from TRBV5-1 and TRBJ2-7, with 10 bases identical to TRBD2. Germline V CDR1 and CDR2: SGHRS, YFSETQ. The CDR3 length is 14 residues. V lost 6 bases and J lost 2; bases outside the gene matches: 5. The CDR3 loop reads CASKKREGPYEQYF. The CDR3 DNA reads TGCGCCAGCAAGAAGCGGGAGGGGCCCTACGAGCAGTACTTC. The whole variable domain, filled in from reference TRBV5-1 and TRBJ2-7, reads KAGVTQTPRYLIKTRGQQVTLSCSPISGHRSVSWYQQTPGQGLQFLFEYFSETQRNKGNFPGRFSGRQFSNSRSEMNVSTLELGDSALYLCASKKREGPYEQYFGPGTRLTVT.

The V gene is TRBV19, the J gene TRBJ1-5; unclear D gene. Germline CDR1 and CDR2: LNHDA and SQIVND (reference sequence). V shed 1 base and J shed 2 bases, with 12 bases lying between them. This CDR3 has 16 residues. This chain's CDR3 is CASSIGGGSGNQPQHF. As DNA, the CDR3 is TGTGCCAGTAGTATAGGCGGAGGTAGTGGCAATCAGCCCCAGCATTTT.

J is TRBJ2-6 and V is TRBV5-1; D unclear. Germline CDR1 reads SGHRS; CDR2 reads YFSETQ. The CDR3 has 15 amino acids. Trimming stripped 1 base from V and 3 bases from J, with 8 bases between. CDR3 nucleotides: TGCGCCAGCAGCTTGCCAGAGGTTGGGGCCAACGTCCTGACTTTC. It specifies CASSLPEVGANVLTF. The whole variable domain, filled in from reference TRBV5-1 and TRBJ2-6, reads KAGVTQTPRYLIKTRGQQVTLSCSPISGHRSVSWYQQTPGQGLQFLFEYFSETQRNKGNFPGRFSGRQFSNSRSEMNVSTLELGDSALYLCASSLPEVGANVLTFGAGSRLTVL.

This chain uses TRBV18 with TRBJ1-1; 8 bases map to TRBD1. After removal of 4 bases from V and 11 bases from J, the junction contained 21 bases not matched to a gene. Per germline, CDR1 KGHSH and CDR2 LQKENI. The length of the CDR3 is 17 residues. The CDR3 spells CASSRSDRVLFSTHAFF. The CDR3 DNA is TGTGCCAGCTCACGGTCGGACAGGGTATTATTTTCAACGCATGCTTTCTTT.

This clone was counted between two and nine times. The chain combines TRBV5-6 with TRBJ2-7; D possibly corresponds to TRBD1 (6 bases). V was pared by 3 bases and J by 6 bases, with 19 bases between. Germline values: CDR1 SGHDT, CDR2 YYEEEE. This CDR3 is 15 amino acids long. CDR3 coding DNA: TGTGCCAGCAGCTACCGACTACCAGGGGATTCCGAGCAGTACTTC. Translated: CASSYRLPGDSEQYF.

The CDR3 here is CASSFNRVDQPQHF. Here the CDR3 DNA reads TGTGCCAGCAGCTTTAACAGGGTAGACCAGCCCCAGCATTTT. This rearrangement joins TRBV7-2 to TRBJ1-5, with D tentatively TRBD1 (6 bases). The CDR3 runs 14 residues. The ends were cut back, 3 bases at V and 7 bases at J, with 13 bases in the middle. From germline, CDR1 is SGHTA and CDR2 FQGNSA.

The V and J genes are TRBV14 and TRBJ1-3; D not resolved. The CDR3 has 17 residues. The germline CDR1 and CDR2 sequences are SGHDN and FVKESK. The ends were cut back, 0 bases at V and 0 bases at J, with 12 bases in the middle. The CDR3 DNA reads TGTGCCAGCAGCCAAGACATCACACCCTTCTCTGGAAACACCATATATTTT. Protein product: CASSQDITPFSGNTIYF.

Only one count was recorded for this clone. V usage is TRBV28 and J usage is TRBJ1-5, with unresolved D. V was pared by 4 bases and J by 5 bases, with 18 bases between. The germline V gene has CDR1 MDHEN and CDR2 SYDVKM. The CDR3 totals 16 residues. CDR3 bases: TGTGCCAGCAGTTCGCCTTTGCCGGGGATTCATCAGCCCCAGCATTTT. It specifies CASSSPLPGIHQPQHF.

DNA of the CDR3: TGTGCCAGCACGGCACAGGGCACCGGGGAGCTGTTTTTT. As protein: CASTAQGTGELFF. The chain combines TRBV2 with TRBJ2-2; possible D gene TRBD1, 6 bases. This CDR3 is 13 amino acids long. The germline V gene has CDR1 SNHLY and CDR2 FYNNEI. V lost 7 bases to trimming and J lost 4 bases, with 10 bases between them.

This clone occurred once. The V gene is TRBV7-3, the J gene TRBJ2-1; 8 positions agree with TRBD1. Germline assignment: CDR1 SGHTA and CDR2 FQGTGA. The CDR3 sequence is 13 residues long. With V trimmed by 4 bases and J by 7 bases, 3 bases remained unmatched. The CDR3 is CASSSDRGNEQFF. DNA of the CDR3: TGTGCCAGCAGCTCAGACAGGGGAAATGAGCAGTTCTTC.

This chain connects TRBV2 to TRBJ1-4; 8 nucleotides line up with TRBD1. This CDR3 is built from 14 residues. CDR1 is SNHLY, CDR2 FYNNEI, per germline. V lost 6 bases and J lost 5; bases outside the gene matches: 5. The CDR3 nucleotides are TGTGCCAGCAGAACGACAGGGGTGAATGAAAAACTGTTTTTT. It specifies CASRTTGVNEKLFF.

The chain employs TRBV28 and TRBJ2-7, with TRBD1 matching over 9 bases. Germline values: CDR1 MDHEN, CDR2 SYDVKM. After removal of 2 bases from V and 7 bases from J, the junction contained 0 bases not matched to a gene. This CDR3 is built from 12 residues. The DNA for the CDR3 is TGTGCCAGCAGTTTAGGGACAGGGGAGCAGTACTTC. This sequence encodes CASSLGTGEQYF.

This chain joins TRBV11-3 and TRBJ2-5; weak D call: TRBD1 (5 bases). Germline CDR1 reads SGHNT; CDR2 reads YENEEA. CDR3 size: 13 residues. Trimming cost V 3 bases and J 5 bases, with 10 bases left between them. CDR3 protein: CASSFQGSETQYF. CDR3 nucleotide sequence: TGTGCCAGCAGCTTCCAGGGCTCGGAGACCCAGTACTTC.

A few counts support this clone. V usage is TRBV4-3 and J usage is TRBJ1-5; D ambiguous. V was clipped by 0 bases and J by 5 bases, with 14 bases between them. Germline values: CDR1 LGHNA, CDR2 YSLEER. This CDR3 comprises 16 residues. CDR3 in amino acids: CASSQDLRRSHQPQHF. CDR3 coding DNA: TGCGCCAGCAGCCAAGATCTCCGCAGGTCACATCAGCCCCAGCATTTT.